Presented here are 21 T cell receptor beta chains from one specimen sequenced in a study of neurological immune-mediated disorders (dated by TCRdb to about 2019). Receptors were amplified or captured by 5' RACE. TCRdb names Illumina HiSeq 2500 as the instrument used. TCRdb redid the processing of the public reads, applying fastp at Q25 and MiXCR, and retained in-frame beta chains. Merged by CDR3 protein, the rows form single entries marked with the most common genes and DNA. The sample yields over 13,000 distinct CDR3 sequences; more than 9% were counted once. About 22% of the sample belongs to the ten largest clones. The sample consisted of PBMCs. All receptors come from a woman between 35 and 50 years old in good health.

The table lists this clonotype with many counts. The rearrangement joins TRBV20-1 to TRBJ2-7, with no clear D. CDR3 length: 12 amino acids. Trimming pared 0 bases from V and 4 bases from J, leaving 7 bases between. From germline, CDR1 is DFQATT and CDR2 SNEGSKA (reference sequence). This CDR3 is CSAREVEYEQYF. In nucleotides, the CDR3 is TGCAGTGCTAGAGAGGTGGAGTACGAGCAGTACTTC.

This clonotype was detected ten times or more. The genes are TRBV12-3 or TRBV12-4 and TRBJ1-3; 8 bases are shared with TRBD1. With 7 bases clipped from V and 2 bases from J, the junction kept 7 bases outside the gene matches. The CDR3 length is 15 residues. Here the CDR3 DNA reads TGTGCCAGCAACCACAGGGGGATCGCTGGAAACACCATATATTTT. This translates into CASNHRGIAGNTIYF.

This clonotype has ten or more counts. The rearrangement joins TRBV6-5 to TRBJ1-1; a weak D match, TRBD1 (6 bases). The CDR3 has 16 residues. V lost 6 bases and J lost 0, with 17 bases in between. Germline V CDR1 and CDR2: MNHEY, SVGAGI. The chain's CDR3 is CASSRDRLRMNTEAFF. The CDR3 DNA reads TGTGCCAGCAGCCGAGACAGGCTTCGGATGAACACTGAAGCTTTCTTT.

In this sample, this clonotype turned up many times. A read error may account for a junction end that differs from germline. V gene TRBV7-6 combines with J gene TRBJ2-1; either TRBD1 or TRBD2 may supply D (5 bases each). The CDR3 runs to 15 residues. Germline CDR1 is SGHVS and CDR2 is FNYEAQ. This CDR3 is CASSFGAGSNNEQFF. The CDR3 DNA follows: TGTGCCAGCAGCTTCGGGGCAGGCTCCAACAATGAGCAGTTCTTC.

This clonotype was counted many times. This chain joins TRBV10-3 and TRBJ1-2; D ambiguous. CDR3 size: 13 residues. Per the germline V gene, CDR1 is ENHRY and CDR2 is SYGVKD. Deletions cut 10 bases from V and 0 bases from J, with 12 bases between. The CDR3 is CANKAEANYGYTF. The CDR3 region has the DNA TGTGCCAACAAGGCGGAGGCTAACTATGGCTACACCTTC.

This clonotype came up many times. This chain connects TRBV7-6 to TRBJ1-1; D not certain. Trimming left V 1 base short and J 3 bases short, with 6 bases between. CDR3 length: 13 amino acids. Per germline, CDR1 SGHVS and CDR2 FNYEAQ. Here the CDR3 DNA reads TGTGCCAGCAGCTTAGGCGGGGACACTGAAGCTTTCTTT. Its protein is CASSLGGDTEAFF.

Sample share makes this clonotype medium-sized. The CDR3: CATRTTGRNTEAFF. CDR3 sequence (DNA): TGTGCCACCAGAACAACAGGCCGGAACACTGAAGCTTTCTTT. The gene calls are TRBV24-1 and TRBJ1-1; maybe TRBD1 (5 bases). This CDR3 is built from 14 residues. The ends were cut back, 7 bases at V and 1 base at J, with 12 bases in the middle. Germline CDR1 reads KGHDR; CDR2 reads SFDVKD.

On this clonotype itself: An end of the junction does not agree with germline; a read error may underlie this. V gene TRBV6-6 combines with J gene TRBJ1-6, with D maybe TRBD1 (6 bases). The germline V gene encodes CDR1 MNHNY and CDR2 SVGAGI (reference sequence). The CDR3 is 14 amino acids. In DNA, the CDR3 is TGTGCCAGCAGCCCGGGACTAGCGGGGGGGCCCCTCTACTTT. This gives the protein CASSPGLAGGPLYF.

This clonotype was found many times. The rearrangement links TRBV5-1 to TRBJ2-7; 9 bases are a match to TRBD2. From germline, CDR1 is SGHRS and CDR2 YFSETQ. V was clipped by 0 bases and J by 2 bases; unmatched bases: 12. This CDR3 contains 18 residues. CDR3 protein: CASSLAIPLAGYTYEQYF. The CDR3 nucleotides are TGCGCCAGCAGCTTGGCGATTCCCCTAGCGGGGTACACCTACGAGCAGTACTTC.

This clonotype has ten or more counts. The CDR3 DNA sequence: TGCAGTGCTAGAGTTGCGGGAGCCTACGAGCAGTACTTC. Its protein is CSARVAGAYEQYF. V gene TRBV20-1 combines with J gene TRBJ2-7; TRBD2 agrees at 7 bases. The CDR3 sequence is 13 residues long. Trimming removed 1 base from V and 2 bases from J; junction bases left unmatched: 2. Germline V gene lookup returns CDR1 DFQATT and CDR2 SNEGSKA (reference sequence).

This clonotype was observed many times. V and J are TRBV2 and TRBJ2-7; possible D gene TRBD2, 5 bases. Between the trimmed V and J ends, which lost 2 bases and 2 bases, there was a span of 13 bases. CDR3 length: 15 residues. The germline gives CDR1 SNHLY, CDR2 FYNNEI. The CDR3 DNA follows: TGTGCCAGCAGTGAACTCCCTAGCAGAACCTACGAGCAGTACTTC. It specifies CASSELPSRTYEQYF.

This clonotype occurred many times. The genes are TRBV5-5 and TRBJ1-5, with 7 positions matching TRBD1. Germline V gives CDR1 SGHKS, CDR2 YYEKEE (reference sequence). V trimming: 5 bases; J trimming: 9 bases; junction bases outside the gene matches: 8. The CDR3 covers 13 residues. Written as DNA, the CDR3 is TGTGCCAGCAGTCTTACAGGGGACGGGCCCCAGCATTTT. This encodes CASSLTGDGPQHF.

This clonotype occurred many times. V is TRBV6-4 and J is TRBJ2-2, with 7 bases matching TRBD1. Germline lookup yields CDR1 MRHNA and CDR2 SNTAGT. After removal of 6 bases from V and 5 bases from J, the junction contained 9 bases not matched to a gene. The CDR3 consists of 15 residues. The CDR3 coding sequence is TGTGCCAGCAGCCCTCGGGACAGCTCGACCGGGGAGCTGTTTTTT. Its protein is CASSPRDSSTGELFF.

This clonotype was recorded at least ten times. The V call is TRBV9, the J call TRBJ2-1; no clear D gene. CDR3 length equals 15 residues. Between the trimmed V and J ends, which lost 0 bases and 8 bases, there was a span of 15 bases. The germline CDR1 and CDR2 sequences are SGDLS and YYNGEE. The CDR3: CASSVEGKAWDEQFF. CDR3 nucleotides: TGTGCCAGCAGCGTAGAAGGGAAGGCCTGGGATGAGCAGTTCTTC.

This clonotype was recorded many times. The chain couples TRBV3-1 to TRBJ2-1, with 11 bases matching TRBD2. J lost 7 bases, V lost 8 bases, and 7 bases had no gene match. CDR1 and CDR2 (germline): LGHDT, YNNKEL (reference sequence). The CDR3 loop spans 14 amino acids. CDR3 sequence: CASLELAGVNEQFF. CDR3 bases: TGTGCCAGCCTCGAACTAGCGGGGGTAAATGAGCAGTTCTTC.

In this sample, this clonotype turned up many times. The V gene is TRBV20-1, the J gene TRBJ2-2; tentative D call: TRBD2 (6 bases). The germline V gene has CDR1 DFQATT and CDR2 SNEGSKA (reference sequence). Trimming took off 6 bases at V and 6 bases at J, with 14 bases between the two ends. The CDR3 spans 13 residues. Here the CDR3 DNA reads TGCAGTGCCCCCCGGAGGGGAGCCGGGGAGCTGTTTTTT. This encodes CSAPRRGAGELFF.

This clonotype came up many times. The chain uses TRBV3-1 and TRBJ1-1; a possible D gene is TRBD1 (5 bases). The CDR3 spans 15 residues. The germline CDR1 and CDR2 sequences are LGHDT and YNNKEL (reference sequence). Trimming took 2 bases from V and 1 from J, leaving 11 bases between them. The CDR3 nucleotides read TGTGCCAGCAGCCAAACGGACATCGCGAACACTGAAGCTTTCTTT. Amino acids: CASSQTDIANTEAFF. Together with reference TRBV3-1 and TRBJ1-1, the CDR3 gives the full variable domain: DTAVSQTPKYLVTQMGNDKSIKCEQNLGHDTMYWYKQDSKKFLKIMFSYNNKELIINETVPNRFSPKSPDKAHLNLHINSLELGDSAVYFCASSQTDIANTEAFFGQGTRLTVV.

The table lists this clonotype with many counts. This rearrangement joins TRBV10-2 to TRBJ2-2; 10 bases align to TRBD1. Germline V CDR1 and CDR2: WSHSY, SAAADI. This CDR3 spans 15 amino acids. Trimming removed 6 bases from V and 3 bases from J; junction bases left unmatched: 4. Here the CDR3 DNA reads TGCGCCAGCAGGTCCGGGACAGGGGACACCGGGGAGCTGTTTTTT. It is translated as CASRSGTGDTGELFF.

There are many counts of this clonotype. The J gene is TRBJ1-1, the V gene TRBV20-1; D not certain. The ends were cut back, 5 bases at V and 4 bases at J, with 20 bases in the middle. The germline V gene encodes CDR1 DFQATT and CDR2 SNEGSKA (reference sequence). The CDR3 sequence is 15 residues long. The CDR3 sequence is CSAAGPLVGSTEAFF. CDR3 nucleotides: TGCAGTGCTGCCGGGCCCCTGGTCGGTAGCACTGAAGCTTTCTTT.

This clonotype was seen at least ten times. This sequence joins TRBV5-1 and TRBJ2-5; TRBD2 matches at 8 bases. Germline-derived CDR1 and CDR2 are SGHRS and YFSETQ. The V gene end was trimmed by 3 bases and the J gene end by 1 base; junction bases not matched to a gene: 8. The length of the CDR3 is 16 residues. The CDR3 nucleotides read TGCGCCAGCAGCTCGGGGGGGACTAGTCTCCAAGAGACCCAGTACTTC. Encoded protein: CASSSGGTSLQETQYF.

Many counts were recorded for this clonotype. The chain recombines TRBV3-1 with TRBJ2-3; 10 bases are a match to TRBD1. Germline CDR1 LGHDT, CDR2 YNNKEL (reference sequence). J gave up 2 bases and V 1 base, and 3 bases lay outside the gene matches. The CDR3 is 16 amino acids. CDR3 coding DNA: TGTGCCAGCAGCCAAGGGGACAGGGGCTACACAGATACGCAGTATTTT. This gives the protein CASSQGDRGYTDTQYF.